Listed below are T cell receptor beta chains from one sample, sequenced in a study of identical twins. Each CDR3 protein is one row after TCRdb ran MiXCR on the 5' RACE reads. The table shows approximately 630,000 distinct CDR3 sequences, with about 7.1% occurring only once. These data also featured in a second study, about yellow fever vaccine responses in identical twins.

Source material: PBMCs. The source is a woman aged 18-30 years in good health. CDR3s include the opening cysteine and the closing phenylalanine or tryptophan. The D gene is left open where the match is weak. Clone size is not always given. Where it is, it says once, few, many or a class for expanded clones.

TRBJ1-4	TRBV10-3	-	TRBD1	TGTGCCATCAGTAGGCAAGGGACAGGTGCAACTAATGAAAAACTGTTTTTT	CAISRQGTGATNEKLFF
TRBJ1-2	TRBV7-9	many	TRBD1	TGTGCCAGCAGCCAAGACAGGGACGAAGCCTATGGCTACACCTTC	CASSQDRDEAYGYTF
TRBJ2-2	TRBV10-2	many	-	TGCGCCATACGGGGGTCAGACACCGGGGAGCTGTTTTTT	CAIRGSDTGELFF
TRBJ2-1	TRBV2	few	TRBD2	TGTGCCAGCAGTCCACTAGCGGGAGGGCCGGGTGAGCAGTTCTTC	CASSPLAGGPGEQFF
TRBJ2-3	TRBV12-3/TRBV12-4	many	-	TGTGCCAGCAGCCGAAGGACGCTGAATGGGGCAGATACGCAGTATTTT	CASSRRTLNGADTQYF
TRBJ2-2	TRBV5-1	many	TRBD1	TGCGCCAGCAGCCAAGAGACAGGGCCGAACACCGGGGAGCTGTTTTTT	CASSQETGPNTGELFF
TRBJ1-1	TRBV29-1	once	-	TGCAGCGTTGAAATGATAGCGAACACTGAAGCTTTCTTT	CSVEMIANTEAFF
TRBJ2-5	TRBV12-3/TRBV12-4	-	-	TGTGCCAGCAGTTTATTCTCTCAAGAGACCCAGTACTTC	CASSLFSQETQYF
TRBJ2-3	TRBV20-1	many	-	TGCAGTGCGCGAACTAGCATCGATACGCAGTATTTT	CSARTSIDTQYF
TRBJ2-1	TRBV6-5	few	-	TGTGCCAGCAGTTATGTGGGCGGTTGGGGCGATGAGCAGTTCTTC	CASSYVGGWGDEQFF
TRBJ2-5	TRBV28	-	TRBD1	TGTGCCAGCAGCACGACAGGGTACCAAGAGACCCAGTACTTC	CASSTTGYQETQYF
TRBJ2-1	TRBV20-1	many	-	TGCAGTGCTAGAGGTGGGCAGAACAATGAGCAGTTCTTC	CSARGGQNNEQFF
TRBJ2-7	TRBV2	many	TRBD1	TGTGCCAGCAACGGACAGGAGGTGGCTAGAGTCAGTTACGAGCAGTACTTC	CASNGQEVARVSYEQYF
TRBJ2-1	TRBV5-1	many	-	TGCGCCAGCAGCCCCCGGGACACTCACAATGAGCAGTTCTTC	CASSPRDTHNEQFF
TRBJ1-1	TRBV12-3/TRBV12-4	-	TRBD1	TGTGCCAGCAGCATCAGGGGGCATAGGAACACTGAAGCTTTCTTT	CASSIRGHRNTEAFF
TRBJ2-1	TRBV12-5	many	TRBD2	TGTGCTAGTGGTTTGTTGGGGGGGGCCTACAATGAGCAGTTCTTC	CASGLLGGAYNEQFF
TRBJ2-3	TRBV5-1	few	TRBD1	TGCGCCAGCAGCGCGGGGACCGGGACAGGGAGAGATACGCAGTATTTT	CASSAGTGTGRDTQYF
TRBJ1-2	TRBV7-9	many	-	TGTGCCAGCAGCTCGTCGACAGGCGGAGGTCTTGGCTACACCTTC	CASSSSTGGGLGYTF
TRBJ2-2	TRBV6-1	few	TRBD2	TGTGCCAGCAGCCGCGGGACTAGCGCGGGCACCGGGGAGCTGTTTTTT	CASSRGTSAGTGELFF
TRBJ2-2	TRBV3-1	-	-	TGTGCCAGCAGCCAAGGTCGCAGTACGAACACCGGGGAGCTGTTTTTT	CASSQGRSTNTGELFF
TRBJ2-1	TRBV10-3	-	-	TGTGCCATCAGCCCCTTGCAGCGGTTGGGCAATGAGCAGTTCTTC	CAISPLQRLGNEQFF
TRBJ1-5	TRBV12-3/TRBV12-4	many	-	TGTGCCAGCAGTCGAGACCGTGCTAATCAGCCCCAGCATTTT	CASSRDRANQPQHF
TRBJ2-5	TRBV21-1	few	-	TGTGCCAGCAGCAAAGAAAAACTCGGGACTAGCGGGGTGATGTACCAAGAGACCCAGTACTTC	CASSKEKLGTSGVMYQETQYF
TRBJ1-5	TRBV15	many	-	TGTGCCACCGGTACGACCAATCAGCCCCAGCATTTT	CATGTTNQPQHF
TRBJ2-7	TRBV28	-	-	TGTGCCAGCCGAGTCCCCGGGGCCTACGAGCAGTACTTC	CASRVPGAYEQYF
TRBJ1-1	TRBV12-3/TRBV12-4	many	TRBD1	TGTGCCAGCAGTTCCACAGGGGCCCTAATGAACACTGAAGCTTTCTTT	CASSSTGALMNTEAFF
TRBJ2-3	TRBV20-1	many	TRBD1	TGCAGTGCTCGCTGGACAGGGGGCTTAGCAGATACGCAGTATTTT	CSARWTGGLADTQYF
TRBJ1-1	TRBV20-1	few	-	TGCAGTGCTAGAGTCAGGGTATACACTGAAGCTTTCTTT	CSARVRVYTEAFF
TRBJ2-1	TRBV5-1	-	-	TGCGCCAGCAGCTTGTCGCAGGGTCACTCCTACAATGAGCAGTTCTTC	CASSLSQGHSYNEQFF
TRBJ2-7	TRBV10-3	few	-	TGTGCCATCAGTGAGCCCTCCTACGAGCAGTACTTC	CAISEPSYEQYF
TRBJ1-5	TRBV6-1	-	TRBD1	TGTGCCAGCAGTGACCCCGGGACAGGGGTCCAGCCCCAGCATTTT	CASSDPGTGVQPQHF
TRBJ2-1	TRBV20-1	-	TRBD1	TGCAGTGCTACCGGGACAGGGACGGGCAATGAGCAGTTCTTC	CSATGTGTGNEQFF